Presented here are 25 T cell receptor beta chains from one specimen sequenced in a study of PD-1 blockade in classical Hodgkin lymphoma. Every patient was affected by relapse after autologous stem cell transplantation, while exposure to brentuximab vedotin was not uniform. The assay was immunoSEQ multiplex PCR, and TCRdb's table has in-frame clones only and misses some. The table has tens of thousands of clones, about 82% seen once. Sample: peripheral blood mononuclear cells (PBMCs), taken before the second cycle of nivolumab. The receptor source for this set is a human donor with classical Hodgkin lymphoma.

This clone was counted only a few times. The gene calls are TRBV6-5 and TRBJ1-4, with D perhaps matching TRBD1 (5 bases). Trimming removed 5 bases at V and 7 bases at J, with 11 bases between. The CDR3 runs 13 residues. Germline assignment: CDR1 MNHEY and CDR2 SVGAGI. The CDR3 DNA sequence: TGTGCCAGCAGTCAGGGAGAACCTGAAAAACTGTTTTTT. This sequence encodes CASSQGEPEKLFF.

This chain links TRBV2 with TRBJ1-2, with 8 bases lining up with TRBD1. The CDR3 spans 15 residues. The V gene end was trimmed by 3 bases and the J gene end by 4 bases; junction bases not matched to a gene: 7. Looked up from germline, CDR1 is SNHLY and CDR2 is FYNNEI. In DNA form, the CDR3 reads TGTGCCAGCAGTGAGTGGACAGGGTTTGGCTATGGCTACACCTTC. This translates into CASSEWTGFGYGYTF.

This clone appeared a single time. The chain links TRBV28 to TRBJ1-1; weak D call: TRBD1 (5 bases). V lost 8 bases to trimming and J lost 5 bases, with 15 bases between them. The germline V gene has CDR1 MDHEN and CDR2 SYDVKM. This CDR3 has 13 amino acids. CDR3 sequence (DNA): TGTGCCAGCTACTGGGGAGAGGGGACTGAAGCTTTCTTT. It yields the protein CASYWGEGTEAFF.

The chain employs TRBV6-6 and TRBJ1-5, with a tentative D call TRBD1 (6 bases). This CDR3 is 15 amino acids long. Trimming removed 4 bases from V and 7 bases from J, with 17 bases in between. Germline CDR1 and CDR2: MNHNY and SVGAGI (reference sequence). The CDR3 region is CASSLGMGAFQPQHF. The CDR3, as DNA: TGTGCCAGCAGTTTGGGTATGGGGGCTTTCCAGCCCCAGCATTTT.

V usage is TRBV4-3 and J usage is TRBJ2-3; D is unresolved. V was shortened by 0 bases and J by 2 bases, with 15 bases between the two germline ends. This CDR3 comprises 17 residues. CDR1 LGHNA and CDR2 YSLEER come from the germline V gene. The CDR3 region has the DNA TGCGCCAGCAGCCAAGATTATCCGCGGAAAGACACAGATACGCAGTATTTT. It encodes CASSQDYPRKDTDTQYF.

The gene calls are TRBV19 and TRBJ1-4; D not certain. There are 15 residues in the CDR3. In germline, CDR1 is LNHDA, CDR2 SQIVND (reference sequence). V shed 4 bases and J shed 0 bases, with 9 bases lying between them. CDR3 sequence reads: CASSTNPSTNEKLFF. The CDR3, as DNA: TGTGCCAGTAGTACGAACCCCTCAACTAATGAAAAACTGTTTTTT.

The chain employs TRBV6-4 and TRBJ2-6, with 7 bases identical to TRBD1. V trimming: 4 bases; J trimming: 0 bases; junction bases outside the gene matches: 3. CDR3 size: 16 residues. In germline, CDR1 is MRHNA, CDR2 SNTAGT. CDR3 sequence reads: CASSGDSLSGANVLTF. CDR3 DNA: TGTGCCAGCAGTGGGGACAGCCTCTCTGGGGCCAACGTCCTGACTTTC.

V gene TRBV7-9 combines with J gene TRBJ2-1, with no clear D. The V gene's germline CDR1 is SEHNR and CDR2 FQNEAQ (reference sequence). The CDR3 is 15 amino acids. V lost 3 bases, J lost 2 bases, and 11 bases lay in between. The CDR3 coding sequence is TGTGCCAGCAGCTTTGAACTTAGCCCCTACAATGAGCAGTTCTTC. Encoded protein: CASSFELSPYNEQFF.

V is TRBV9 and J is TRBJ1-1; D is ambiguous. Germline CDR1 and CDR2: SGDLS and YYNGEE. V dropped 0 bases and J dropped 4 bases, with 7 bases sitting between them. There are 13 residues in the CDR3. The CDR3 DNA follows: TGTGCCAGCAGCGTAGCACAGCGCACTGAAGCTTTCTTT. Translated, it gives CASSVAQRTEAFF.

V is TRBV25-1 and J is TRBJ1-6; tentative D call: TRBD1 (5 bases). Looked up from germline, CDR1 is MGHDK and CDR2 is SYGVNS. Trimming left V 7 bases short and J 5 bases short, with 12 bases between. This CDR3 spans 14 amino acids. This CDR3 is CASKPGPNNSPLHF. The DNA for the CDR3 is TGTGCCAGCAAACCGGGGCCGAATAATTCACCCCTCCACTTT.

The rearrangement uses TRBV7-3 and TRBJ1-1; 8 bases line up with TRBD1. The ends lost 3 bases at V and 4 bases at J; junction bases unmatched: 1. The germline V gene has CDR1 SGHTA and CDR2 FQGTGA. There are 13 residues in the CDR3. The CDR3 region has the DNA TGTGCCAGCAGCTTCGGACAGGGCACTGAAGCTTTCTTT. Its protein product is CASSFGQGTEAFF.

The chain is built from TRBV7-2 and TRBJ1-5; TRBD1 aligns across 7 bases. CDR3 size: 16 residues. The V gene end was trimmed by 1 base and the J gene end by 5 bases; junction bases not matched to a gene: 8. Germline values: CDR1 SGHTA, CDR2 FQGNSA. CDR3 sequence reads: CASSLERGQRDQPQHF. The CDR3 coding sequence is TGTGCCAGCAGCTTAGAACGGGGACAGCGGGATCAGCCCCAGCATTTT.

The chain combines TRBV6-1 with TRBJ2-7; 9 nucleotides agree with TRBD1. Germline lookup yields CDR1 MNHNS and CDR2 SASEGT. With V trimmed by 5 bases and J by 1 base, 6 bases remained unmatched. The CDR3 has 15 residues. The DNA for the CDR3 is TGTGCCAGCAGTTCCCGGACAGGGGTTTCCTACGAGCAGTACTTC. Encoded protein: CASSSRTGVSYEQYF.

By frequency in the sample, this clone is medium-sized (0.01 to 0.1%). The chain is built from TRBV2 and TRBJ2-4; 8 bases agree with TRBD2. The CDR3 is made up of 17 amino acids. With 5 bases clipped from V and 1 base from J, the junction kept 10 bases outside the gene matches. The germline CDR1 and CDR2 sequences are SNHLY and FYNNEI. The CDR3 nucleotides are TGTGCCAGCAGTAATAGCGGGGTCGGTTGGGCCAAAAACATTCAGTACTTC. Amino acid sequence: CASSNSGVGWAKNIQYF.

The CDR3 here is CASSLRNWLTPLHF. The CDR3 DNA is TGTGCCAGCAGCCTCCGGAACTGGTTAACACCCCTCCACTTT. The V gene is TRBV6-1, the J gene TRBJ1-6; D unclear. V was shortened by 6 bases and J by 11 bases, with 17 bases between the two germline ends. This CDR3 contains 14 residues. CDR1 and CDR2 (germline): MNHNS, SASEGT.

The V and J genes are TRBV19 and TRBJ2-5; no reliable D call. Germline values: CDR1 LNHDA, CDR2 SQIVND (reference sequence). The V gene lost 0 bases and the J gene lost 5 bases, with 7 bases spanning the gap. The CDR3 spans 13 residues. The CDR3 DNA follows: TGTGCCAGTAGTATAGATTGGCGTGAGACCCAGTACTTC. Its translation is CASSIDWRETQYF.

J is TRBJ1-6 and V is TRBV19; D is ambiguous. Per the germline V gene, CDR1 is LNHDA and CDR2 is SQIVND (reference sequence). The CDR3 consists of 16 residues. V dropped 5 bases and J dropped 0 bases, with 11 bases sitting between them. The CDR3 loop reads CASSSTGSSYNSPLHF. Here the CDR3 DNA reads TGTGCCAGTAGTTCGACGGGGAGCTCCTATAATTCACCCCTCCACTTT. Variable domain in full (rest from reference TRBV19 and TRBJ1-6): DGGITQSPKYLFRKEGQNVTLSCEQNLNHDAMYWYRQDPGQGLRLIYYSQIVNDFQKGDIAEGYSVSREKKESFPLTVTSAQKNPTAFYLCASSSTGSSYNSPLHFGNGTRLTVT.

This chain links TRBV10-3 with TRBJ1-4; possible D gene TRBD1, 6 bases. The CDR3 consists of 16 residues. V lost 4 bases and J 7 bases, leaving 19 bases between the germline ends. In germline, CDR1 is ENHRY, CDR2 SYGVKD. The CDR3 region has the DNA TGTGCCATCAGTGGGCACCGACAGGCCGAAAGTGAAAAACTGTTTTTT. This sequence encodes CAISGHRQAESEKLFF.

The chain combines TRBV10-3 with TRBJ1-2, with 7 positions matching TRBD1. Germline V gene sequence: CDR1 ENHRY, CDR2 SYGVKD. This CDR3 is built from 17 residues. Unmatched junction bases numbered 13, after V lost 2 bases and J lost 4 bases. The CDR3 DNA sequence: TGTGCCATCAGTGAGCTCCGGGACACAGGGGCTACCTATGGCTACACCTTC. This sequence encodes CAISELRDTGATYGYTF.

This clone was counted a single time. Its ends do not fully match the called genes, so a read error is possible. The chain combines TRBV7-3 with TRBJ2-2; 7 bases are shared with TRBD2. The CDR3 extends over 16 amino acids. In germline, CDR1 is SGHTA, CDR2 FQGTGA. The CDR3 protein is CTSSSSQRGNTGELFF. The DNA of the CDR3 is TGTACCAGCAGCTCCTCCCAGCGGGGCAACACCGGGGAGCTGTTTTTT.

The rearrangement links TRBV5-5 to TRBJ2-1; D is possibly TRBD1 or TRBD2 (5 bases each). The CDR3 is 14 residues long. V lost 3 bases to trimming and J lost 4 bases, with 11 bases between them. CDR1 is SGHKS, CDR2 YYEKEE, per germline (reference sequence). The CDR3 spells CASSWGGPYNEQFF. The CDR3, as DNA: TGTGCCAGCAGCTGGGGCGGGCCTTACAATGAGCAGTTCTTC. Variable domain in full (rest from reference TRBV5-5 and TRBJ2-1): DAGVTQSPTHLIKTRGQQVTLRCSPISGHKSVSWYQQVLGQGPQFIFQYYEKEERGRGNFPDRFSARQFPNYSSELNVNALLLGDSALYLCASSWGGPYNEQFFGPGTRLTVL.

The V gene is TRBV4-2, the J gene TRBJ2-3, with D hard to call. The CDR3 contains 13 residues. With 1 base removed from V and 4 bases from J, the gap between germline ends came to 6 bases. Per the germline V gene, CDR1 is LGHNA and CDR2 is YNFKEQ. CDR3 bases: TGTGCCAGCAGCCAAGGGACGGCAGATACGCAGTATTTT. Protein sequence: CASSQGTADTQYF.

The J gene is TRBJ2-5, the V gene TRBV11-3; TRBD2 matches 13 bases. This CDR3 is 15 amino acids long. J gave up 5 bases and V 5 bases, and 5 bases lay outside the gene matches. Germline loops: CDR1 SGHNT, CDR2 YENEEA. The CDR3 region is CASSTGLAGVETQYF. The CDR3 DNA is TGTGCCAGCAGCACCGGACTAGCGGGGGTTGAGACCCAGTACTTC.

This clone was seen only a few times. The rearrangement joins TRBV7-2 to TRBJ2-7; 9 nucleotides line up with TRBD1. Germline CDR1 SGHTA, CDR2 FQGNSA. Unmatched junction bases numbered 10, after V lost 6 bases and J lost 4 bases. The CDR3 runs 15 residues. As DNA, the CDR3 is TGTGCCAGCAGGCCTACAAGGGACAGGGCATACGAGCAGTACTTC. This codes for CASRPTRDRAYEQYF.

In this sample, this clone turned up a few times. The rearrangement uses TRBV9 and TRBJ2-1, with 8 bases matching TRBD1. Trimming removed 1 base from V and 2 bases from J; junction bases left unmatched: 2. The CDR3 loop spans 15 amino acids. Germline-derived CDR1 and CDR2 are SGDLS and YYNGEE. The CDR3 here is CASSVLGQAYNEQFF. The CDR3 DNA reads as TGTGCCAGCAGCGTATTGGGACAGGCCTACAATGAGCAGTTCTTC.